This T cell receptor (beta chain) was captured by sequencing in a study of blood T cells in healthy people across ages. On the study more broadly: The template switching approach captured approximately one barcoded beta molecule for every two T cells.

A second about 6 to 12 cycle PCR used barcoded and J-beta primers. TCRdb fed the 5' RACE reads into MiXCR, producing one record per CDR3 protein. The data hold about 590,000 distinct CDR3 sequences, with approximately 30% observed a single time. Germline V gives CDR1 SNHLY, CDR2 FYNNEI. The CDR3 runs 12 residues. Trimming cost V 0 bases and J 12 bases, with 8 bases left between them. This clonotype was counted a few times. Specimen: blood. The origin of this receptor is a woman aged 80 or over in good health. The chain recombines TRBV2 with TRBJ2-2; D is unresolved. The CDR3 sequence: CASSEALRKLFF. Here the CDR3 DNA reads TGTGCCAGCAGTGAAGCGTTAAGGAAGCTGTTTTTT.